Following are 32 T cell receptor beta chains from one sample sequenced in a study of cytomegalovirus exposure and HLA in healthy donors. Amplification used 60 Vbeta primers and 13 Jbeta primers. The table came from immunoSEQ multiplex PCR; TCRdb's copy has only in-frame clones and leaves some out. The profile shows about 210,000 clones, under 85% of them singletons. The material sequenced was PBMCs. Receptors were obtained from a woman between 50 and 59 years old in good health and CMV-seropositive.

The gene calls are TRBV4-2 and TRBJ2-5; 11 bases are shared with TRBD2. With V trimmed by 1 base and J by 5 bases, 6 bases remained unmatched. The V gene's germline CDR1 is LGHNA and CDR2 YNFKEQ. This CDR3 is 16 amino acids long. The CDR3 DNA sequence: TGTGCCAGCAGCCAAGGTCTAGCGGGGGGCCAGGAGACCCAGTACTTC. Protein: CASSQGLAGGQETQYF.

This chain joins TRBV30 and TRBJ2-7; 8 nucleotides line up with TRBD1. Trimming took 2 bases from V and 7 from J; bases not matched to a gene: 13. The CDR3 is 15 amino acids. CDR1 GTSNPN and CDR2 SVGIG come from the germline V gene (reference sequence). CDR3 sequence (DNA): TGTGCCTGGAGTCACCGGCGGCAGGGGGCGTGGGAGCAGTACTTC. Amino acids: CAWSHRRQGAWEQYF. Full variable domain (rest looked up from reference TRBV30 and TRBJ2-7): SQTIHQWPATLVQPVGSPLSLECTVEGTSNPNLYWYRQAAGRGLQLLFYSVGIGQISSEVPQNLSASRPQDRQFILSSKKLLLSDSGFYLCAWSHRRQGAWEQYFGPGTRLTVT.

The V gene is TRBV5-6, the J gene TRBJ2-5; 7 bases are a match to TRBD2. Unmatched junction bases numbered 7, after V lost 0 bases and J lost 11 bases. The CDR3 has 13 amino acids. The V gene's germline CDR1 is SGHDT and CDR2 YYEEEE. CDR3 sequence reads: CASSLAGGSVQYF. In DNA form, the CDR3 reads TGTGCCAGCAGCTTGGCCGGGGGGTCGGTGCAGTACTTC. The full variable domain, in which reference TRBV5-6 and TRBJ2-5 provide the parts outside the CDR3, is DAGVTQSPTHLIKTRGQQVTLRCSPKSGHDTVSWYQQALGQGPQFIFQYYEEEERQRGNFPDRFSGHQFPNYSSELNVNALLLGDSALYLCASSLAGGSVQYFGPGTRLLVL.

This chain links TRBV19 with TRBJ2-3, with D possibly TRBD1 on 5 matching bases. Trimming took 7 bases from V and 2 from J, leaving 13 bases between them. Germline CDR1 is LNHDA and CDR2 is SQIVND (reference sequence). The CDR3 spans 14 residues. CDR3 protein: CASNKQESTDTQYF. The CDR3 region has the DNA TGTGCCAGTAACAAACAGGAGTCCACAGATACGCAGTATTTT.

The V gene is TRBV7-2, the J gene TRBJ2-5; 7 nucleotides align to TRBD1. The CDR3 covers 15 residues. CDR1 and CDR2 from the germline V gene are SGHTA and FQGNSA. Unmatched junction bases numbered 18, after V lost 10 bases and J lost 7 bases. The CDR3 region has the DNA TGTGCCACCGGCTTACAGACAGGGATATCCCCGACCCAGTACTTC. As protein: CATGLQTGISPTQYF.

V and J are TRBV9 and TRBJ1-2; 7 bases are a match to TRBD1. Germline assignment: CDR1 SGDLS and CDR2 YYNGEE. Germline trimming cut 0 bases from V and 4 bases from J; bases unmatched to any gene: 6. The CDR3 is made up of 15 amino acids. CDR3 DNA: TGTGCCAGCAGCGTAGGGAGAGGGGGCGCCTATGGCTACACCTTC. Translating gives CASSVGRGGAYGYTF.

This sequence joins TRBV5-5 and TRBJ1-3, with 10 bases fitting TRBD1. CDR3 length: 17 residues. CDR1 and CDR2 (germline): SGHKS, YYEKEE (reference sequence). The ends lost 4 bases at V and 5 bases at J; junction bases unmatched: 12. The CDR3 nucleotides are TGTGCCAGCAGCCCCTCTGCCGGGACAGGGGTTAGAAACACCATATATTTT. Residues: CASSPSAGTGVRNTIYF.

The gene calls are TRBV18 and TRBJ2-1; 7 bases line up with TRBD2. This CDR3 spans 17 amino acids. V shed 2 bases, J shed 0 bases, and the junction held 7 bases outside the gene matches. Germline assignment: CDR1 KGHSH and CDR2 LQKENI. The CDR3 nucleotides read TGTGCCAGCTCACCAACTCTAGCGGCCCCCTCCTACAATGAGCAGTTCTTC. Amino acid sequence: CASSPTLAAPSYNEQFF.

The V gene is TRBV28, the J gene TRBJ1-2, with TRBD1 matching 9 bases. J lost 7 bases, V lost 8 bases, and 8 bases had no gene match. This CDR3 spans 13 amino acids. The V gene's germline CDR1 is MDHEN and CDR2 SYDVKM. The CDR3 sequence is CASDEGDRVGYTF. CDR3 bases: TGTGCCAGCGATGAGGGGGACAGGGTTGGCTACACCTTC.

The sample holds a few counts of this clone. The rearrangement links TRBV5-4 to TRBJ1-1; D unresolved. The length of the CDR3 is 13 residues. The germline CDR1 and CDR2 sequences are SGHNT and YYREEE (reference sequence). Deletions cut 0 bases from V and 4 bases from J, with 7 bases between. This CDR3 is CASSLGRGTEAFF. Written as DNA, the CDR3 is TGTGCCAGCAGCTTGGGACGAGGCACTGAAGCTTTCTTT. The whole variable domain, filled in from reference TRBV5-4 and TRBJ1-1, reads ETGVTQSPTHLIKTRGQQVTLRCSSQSGHNTVSWYQQALGQGPQFIFQYYREEENGRGNFPPRFSGLQFPNYSSELNVNALELDDSALYLCASSLGRGTEAFFGQGTRLTVV.

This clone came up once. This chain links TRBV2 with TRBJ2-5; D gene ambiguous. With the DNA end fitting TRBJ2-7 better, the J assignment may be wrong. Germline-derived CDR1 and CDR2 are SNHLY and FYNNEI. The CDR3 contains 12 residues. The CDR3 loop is CASSVDTYEQYF. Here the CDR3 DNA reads TGTGCCAGCAGTGTAGACACCTACGAGCAGTACTTC.

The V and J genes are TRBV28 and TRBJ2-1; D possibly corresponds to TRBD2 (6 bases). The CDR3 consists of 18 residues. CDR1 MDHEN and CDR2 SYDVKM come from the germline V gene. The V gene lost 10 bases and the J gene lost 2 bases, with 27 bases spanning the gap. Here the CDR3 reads CATDPSGEGRSPYNEQFF. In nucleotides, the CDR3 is TGTGCCACCGACCCTTCGGGAGAAGGGAGAAGCCCCTACAATGAGCAGTTCTTC.

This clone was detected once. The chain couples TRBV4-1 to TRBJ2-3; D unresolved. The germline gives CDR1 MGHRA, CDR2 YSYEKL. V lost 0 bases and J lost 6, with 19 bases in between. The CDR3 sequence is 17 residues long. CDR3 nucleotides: TGCGCCAGCAGCCAAGATGGGTTTGGGCAGTCAGGCGATACGCAGTATTTT. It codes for CASSQDGFGQSGDTQYF.

CDR3 bases: TGTGCCAGCAGGACGACCCGCGGGACGGGTACTGAAGCTTTCTTT. Protein sequence: CASRTTRGTGTEAFF. V gene TRBV27 combines with J gene TRBJ1-1; the D gene is possibly TRBD1 (5 bases). Germline CDR1 MNHEY, CDR2 SMNVEV (reference sequence). This CDR3 contains 15 residues. V gave up 6 bases and J gave up 5 bases, with 19 bases separating them.

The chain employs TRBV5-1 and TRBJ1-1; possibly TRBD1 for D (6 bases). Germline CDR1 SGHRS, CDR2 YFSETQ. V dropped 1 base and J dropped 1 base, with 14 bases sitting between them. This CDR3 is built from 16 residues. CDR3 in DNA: TGCGCCAGCAGCTTGTTCCCAGGGGTAACGAACACTGAAGCTTTCTTT. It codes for CASSLFPGVTNTEAFF.

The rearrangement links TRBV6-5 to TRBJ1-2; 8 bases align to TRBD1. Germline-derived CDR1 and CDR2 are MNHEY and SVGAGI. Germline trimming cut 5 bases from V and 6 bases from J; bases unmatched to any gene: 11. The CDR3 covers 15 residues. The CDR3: CASSLWTGQEDGYTF. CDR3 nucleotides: TGTGCCAGCAGTCTCTGGACAGGGCAGGAGGATGGCTACACCTTC.

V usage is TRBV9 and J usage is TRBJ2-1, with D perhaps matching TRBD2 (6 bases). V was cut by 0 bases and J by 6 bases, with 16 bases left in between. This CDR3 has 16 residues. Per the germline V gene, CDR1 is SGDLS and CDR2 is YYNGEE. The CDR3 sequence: CASSVEGLHRSNEQFF. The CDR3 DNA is TGTGCCAGCAGCGTAGAGGGACTCCACAGGAGCAATGAGCAGTTCTTC.

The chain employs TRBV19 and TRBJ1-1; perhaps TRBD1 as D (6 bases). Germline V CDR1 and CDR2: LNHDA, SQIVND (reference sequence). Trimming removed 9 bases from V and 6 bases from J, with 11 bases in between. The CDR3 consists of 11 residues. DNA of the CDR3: TGTGCCAGCCGTAGGACAGCTGAAGCTTTCTTT. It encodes CASRRTAEAFF.

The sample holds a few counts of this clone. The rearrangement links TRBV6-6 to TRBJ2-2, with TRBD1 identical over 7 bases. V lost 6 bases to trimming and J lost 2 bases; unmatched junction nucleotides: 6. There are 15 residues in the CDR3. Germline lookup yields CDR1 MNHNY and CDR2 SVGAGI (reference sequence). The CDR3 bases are TGTGCCAGCAGGGCCCGGGACAGTAACACCGGGGAGCTGTTTTTT. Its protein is CASRARDSNTGELFF.

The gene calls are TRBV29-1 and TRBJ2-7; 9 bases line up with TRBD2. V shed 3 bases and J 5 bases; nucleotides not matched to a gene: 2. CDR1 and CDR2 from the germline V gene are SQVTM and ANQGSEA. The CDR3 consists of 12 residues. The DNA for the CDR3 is TGCAGCGTTGATAGCGGGGGCGACGAGCAGTACTTC. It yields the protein CSVDSGGDEQYF.

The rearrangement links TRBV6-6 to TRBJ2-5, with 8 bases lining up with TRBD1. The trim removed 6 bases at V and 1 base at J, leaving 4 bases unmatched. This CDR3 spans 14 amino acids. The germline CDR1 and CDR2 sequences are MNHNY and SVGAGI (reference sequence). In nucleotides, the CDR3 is TGTGCCAGCAGACGGACAGGGCCCCAAGAGACCCAGTACTTC. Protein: CASRRTGPQETQYF.

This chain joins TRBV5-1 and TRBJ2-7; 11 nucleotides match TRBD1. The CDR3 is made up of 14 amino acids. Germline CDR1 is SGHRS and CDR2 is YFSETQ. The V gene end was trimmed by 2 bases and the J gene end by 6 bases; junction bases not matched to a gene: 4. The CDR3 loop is CASSFEGTGGEQYF. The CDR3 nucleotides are TGCGCCAGCAGCTTTGAGGGGACAGGGGGCGAGCAGTACTTC.

The CDR3 DNA reads TGCAGCGTTGGAGGATCCGGGGAGCTGTTTTTT. This translates into CSVGGSGELFF. This sequence joins TRBV29-1 and TRBJ2-2; D not certain. Germline assignment: CDR1 SQVTM and CDR2 ANQGSEA. This CDR3 has 11 amino acids. The ends were cut back, 4 bases at V and 6 bases at J, with 6 bases in the middle.

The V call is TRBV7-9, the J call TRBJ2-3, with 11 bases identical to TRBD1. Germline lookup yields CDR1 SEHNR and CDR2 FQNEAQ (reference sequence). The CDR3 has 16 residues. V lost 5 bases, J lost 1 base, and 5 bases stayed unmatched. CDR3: CASSQGQGAGTDTQYF. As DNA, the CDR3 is TGTGCCAGCAGCCAAGGACAGGGGGCGGGCACAGATACGCAGTATTTT.

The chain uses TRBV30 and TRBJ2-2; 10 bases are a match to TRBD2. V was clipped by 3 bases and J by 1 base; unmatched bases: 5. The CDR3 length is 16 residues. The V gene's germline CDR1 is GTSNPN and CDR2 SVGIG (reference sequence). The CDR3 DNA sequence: TGTGCCTGGAGCGGACTAGCGGCACAGAACACCGGGGAGCTGTTTTTT. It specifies CAWSGLAAQNTGELFF. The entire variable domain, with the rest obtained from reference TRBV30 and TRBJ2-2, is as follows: SQTIHQWPATLVQPVGSPLSLECTVEGTSNPNLYWYRQAAGRGLQLLFYSVGIGQISSEVPQNLSASRPQDRQFILSSKKLLLSDSGFYLCAWSGLAAQNTGELFFGEGSRLTVL.

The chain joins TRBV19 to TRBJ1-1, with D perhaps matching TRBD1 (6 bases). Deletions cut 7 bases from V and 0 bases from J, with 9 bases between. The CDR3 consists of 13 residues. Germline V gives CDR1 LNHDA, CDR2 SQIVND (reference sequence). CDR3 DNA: TGTGCCAGTAATCAGGGGATGAACACTGAAGCTTTCTTT. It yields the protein CASNQGMNTEAFF.

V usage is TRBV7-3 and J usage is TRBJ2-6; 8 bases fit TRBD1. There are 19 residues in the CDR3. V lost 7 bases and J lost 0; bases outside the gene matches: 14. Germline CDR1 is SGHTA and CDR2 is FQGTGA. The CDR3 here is CASTRFRGQGSSGANVLTF. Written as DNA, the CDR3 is TGTGCCAGCACCCGGTTCAGAGGACAGGGATCCTCTGGGGCCAACGTCCTGACTTTC. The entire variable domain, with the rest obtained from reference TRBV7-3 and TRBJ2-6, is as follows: GAGVSQTPSNKVTEKGKYVELRCDPISGHTALYWYRQSLGQGPEFLIYFQGTGAADDSGLPNDRFFAVRPEGSVSTLKIQRTERGDSAVYLCASTRFRGQGSSGANVLTFGAGSRLTVL.

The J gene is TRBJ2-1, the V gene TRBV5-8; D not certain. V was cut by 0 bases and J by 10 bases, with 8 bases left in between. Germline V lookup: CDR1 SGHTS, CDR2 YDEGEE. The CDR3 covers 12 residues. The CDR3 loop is CASSLGHSEQFF. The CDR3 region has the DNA TGTGCCAGCAGCTTGGGACACTCGGAGCAGTTCTTC. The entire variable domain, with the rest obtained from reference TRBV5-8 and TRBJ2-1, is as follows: EAGVTQSPTHLIKTRGQQATLRCSPISGHTSVYWYQQALGLGLQFLLWYDEGEERNRGNFPPRFSGRQFPNYSSELNVNALELEDSALYLCASSLGHSEQFFGPGTRLTVL.

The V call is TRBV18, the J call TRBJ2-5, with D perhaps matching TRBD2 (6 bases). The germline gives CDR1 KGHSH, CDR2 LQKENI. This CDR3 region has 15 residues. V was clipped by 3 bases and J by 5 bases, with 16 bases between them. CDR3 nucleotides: TGTGCCAGCTCACCTAGGAGGGCAGGATCGGAGACCCAGTACTTC. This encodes CASSPRRAGSETQYF.

The CDR3 nucleotides read TGTGCCAGCAGCCTGCTAGGGGAAGGCTACACCTTC. Translation: CASSLLGEGYTF. This sequence joins TRBV6-5 and TRBJ1-2; possibly TRBD1 for D (5 bases). Trimming left V 6 bases short and J 8 bases short, with 13 bases between. The CDR3 contains 12 residues. CDR1 and CDR2 (germline): MNHEY, SVGAGI.

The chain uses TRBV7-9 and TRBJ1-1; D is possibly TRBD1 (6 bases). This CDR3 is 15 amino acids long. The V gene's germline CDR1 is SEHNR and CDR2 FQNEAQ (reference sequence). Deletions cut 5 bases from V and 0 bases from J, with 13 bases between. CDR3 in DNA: TGTGCCAGCAGCCCTTCACAGGGCATGAACACTGAAGCTTTCTTT. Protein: CASSPSQGMNTEAFF.

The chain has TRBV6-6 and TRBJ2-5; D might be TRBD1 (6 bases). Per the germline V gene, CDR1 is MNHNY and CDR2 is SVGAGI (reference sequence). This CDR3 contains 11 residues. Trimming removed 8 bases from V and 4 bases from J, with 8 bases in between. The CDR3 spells CASLRGETQYF. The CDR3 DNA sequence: TGTGCCAGCCTCAGGGGAGAGACCCAGTACTTC.